A selection of T cell receptor beta chains follows, all from one sample in a study of blood T cell repertoires in COVID-19. The table came from immunoSEQ multiplex PCR; TCRdb's copy has only in-frame clones and leaves some out. Of about 260,000 clones in the sample, more than 85% were seen once. Sequencing was done on a sample of peripheral blood. These receptors were taken from a person under 30 with COVID-19, enrolled during active disease. Each CDR3 is given with its conserved first and last residue. Each record gives: clone size, J gene, V gene, CDR3 length, D gene, CDR3 protein, CDR3 DNA. A D gene is named only where the DNA matches it firmly. Clone sizes are given selectively: once, few, many, or a class where the clone is expanded.

>NA|TRBJ1-2|TRBV25-1|12|NA
CASSAGDYGYTF
TGTGCCAGCAGTGCAGGGGACTATGGCTACACCTTC
>once|TRBJ2-1|TRBV3-1/TRBV3-2|15|NA
CASSQSSLGGWEQFF
TGTGCCAGCAGCCAATCCTCCCTGGGGGGTTGGGAGCAGTTCTTC
>NA|TRBJ2-1|TRBV7-2|17|TRBD2
CASSLVGGGSSYNEQFF
TGTGCCAGCAGCTTAGTTGGCGGGGGGAGCTCCTACAATGAGCAGTTCTTC
>NA|TRBJ1-2|TRBV27|13|TRBD1
CASSQGASGGYTF
TGTGCCAGCAGCCAGGGGGCGAGTGGTGGCTACACCTTC
>NA|TRBJ1-5|TRBV4-2|15|TRBD1
CASSQGTGDPQPQHF
TGTGCCAGCAGCCAAGGGACAGGTGACCCTCAGCCCCAGCATTTT
>NA|TRBJ2-3|TRBV5-1|17|TRBD1
CASSDPFDRGFPDTQYF
TGCGCCAGCAGCGACCCGTTCGACAGGGGGTTTCCAGATACGCAGTATTTT
>NA|TRBJ2-1|TRBV9|15|NA
CASSAGFSSYNEQFF
TGTGCCAGCAGCGCCGGGTTTAGCTCCTACAATGAGCAGTTCTTC
>NA|TRBJ1-5|TRBV7-9|16|TRBD1
CASSSPRDREDQPQHF
TGTGCCAGCAGCTCCCCCCGGGACAGGGAAGATCAGCCCCAGCATTTT
>NA|TRBJ2-7|TRBV6-5|14|TRBD2
CASRIAGSAYEQYF
TGTGCCAGCAGGATAGCGGGCTCCGCCTACGAGCAGTACTTC
>NA|TRBJ1-5|TRBV19|16|TRBD1
CASHPNRQGSNQPQHF
TGTGCCAGTCACCCGAACCGACAGGGAAGCAATCAGCCCCAGCATTTT
>NA|TRBJ2-5|TRBV18|12|NA
CASSPQGETQYF
TGTGCCAGCTCACCCCAGGGAGAGACCCAGTACTTC
>once|TRBJ2-1|TRBV4-1|17|TRBD2
CASSHFISGISYNEQFF
TGCGCCAGCAGCCATTTCATTAGCGGGATCTCCTACAATGAGCAGTTCTTC
>NA|TRBJ2-1|TRBV5-1|13|NA
CASSYARGNEQFF
TGCGCCAGCAGCTACGCTCGAGGCAATGAGCAGTTCTTC
>NA|TRBJ2-7|TRBV27|14|NA
CASSFRGDSYEQYF
TGTGCCAGCAGTTTCAGGGGGGATTCCTACGAGCAGTACTTC
>once|TRBJ2-3|TRBV7-9|16|NA
CASSVSRAQSTDTQYF
TGTGCCAGCAGCGTTTCGCGGGCGCAGAGCACAGATACGCAGTATTTT
>NA|TRBJ2-6|TRBV23-1|19|TRBD1
CASSHPGQGARTGANVLTF
TGCGCCAGCAGTCACCCGGGACAGGGGGCGAGAACAGGGGCCAACGTCCTGACTTTC
>NA|TRBJ2-3|TRBV27|14|TRBD1
CASSPDRGTDTQYF
TGTGCCAGCAGTCCCGACAGGGGCACAGATACGCAGTATTTT
>NA|TRBJ2-2|TRBV18|17|NA
CASSPTSYIGNTGELFF
TGTGCCAGCTCCCCGACATCCTATATTGGGAACACCGGGGAGCTGTTTTTT
>NA|TRBJ1-1|TRBV30|13|NA
CAWSKGLRTEAFF
TGTGCCTGGAGTAAGGGGCTACGCACTGAAGCTTTCTTT
>NA|TRBJ1-5|TRBV6-1|15|NA
CASSEVKGGNQPQHF
TGTGCCAGCAGTGAAGTAAAGGGGGGCAATCAGCCCCAGCATTTT
>NA|TRBJ1-3|TRBV6-5|13|NA
CASRTLSGNTIYF
TGTGCCAGCCGGACTCTCTCTGGAAACACCATATATTTT
>NA|TRBJ2-5|TRBV12-3/TRBV12-4|13|NA
CASSITRGETQYF
TGTGCCAGCAGTATCACCCGGGGAGAGACCCAGTACTTC
>NA|TRBJ2-1|TRBV3-1/TRBV3-2|13|TRBD2
CASSHRLGLVEFF
TGTGCCAGCAGCCATCGACTAGGACTAGTGGAGTTCTTC
>NA|TRBJ2-5|TRBV12-5|14|TRBD2
CASSRLAIGETQYF
TGTGCTAGTTCCCGACTAGCGATCGGAGAGACCCAGTACTTC
>NA|TRBJ1-1|TRBV18|12|NA
CASSPQGTEAFF
TGTGCCAGCTCACCACAGGGGACTGAAGCTTTCTTT
>NA|TRBJ2-2|TRBV10-3|15|TRBD2
CAISGGLAGTGELFF
TGTGCCATCAGTGGGGGACTAGCGGGGACCGGGGAGCTGTTTTTT